The source of this T cell receptor beta chain is a study of control samples from healthy donors and cancer patients. Only in-frame clones appear in the TCRdb table, and some are missing; sequencing was by immunoSEQ multiplex PCR. The sample shows approximately 150,000 clones, 91% of them seen only once. The J segment lost 4 bases and the V segment lost 3 bases, leaving 4 bases of the junction unmatched. Germline V gene sequence: CDR1 SGHRS, CDR2 YFSETQ. The CDR3 has 15 amino acids. This clone was counted a few times. This TCR was recovered from a man aged 25-45 years in good health. Sequencing used blood. This chain connects TRBV5-1 to TRBJ2-7; 13 bases are shared with TRBD2. The CDR3: CASSSGLAGEYEQYF. CDR3 nucleotides: TGCGCCAGCAGCTCCGGACTAGCGGGGGAATACGAGCAGTACTTC.